This T cell receptor (beta chain) stems from a study of cytomegalovirus exposure and HLA in healthy donors. Data came from immunoSEQ multiplex PCR; TCRdb stores just in-frame clones and leaves some out. The sample consists of over 100,000 clones, 85% to 90% of them appearing once. Germline loops: CDR1 MNHEY, CDR2 SMNVEV (reference sequence). V shed 6 bases, J shed 4 bases, and the junction held 4 bases outside the gene matches. This CDR3 contains 14 residues. The sequence came from a woman aged 18 to 35 in good health and CMV-seropositive. This chain joins TRBV27 and TRBJ1-2; 11 bases agree with TRBD1. Input material: PBMCs. The CDR3 protein is CASRDRGRVYGYTF. The CDR3 DNA sequence: TGTGCCAGCAGGGACAGGGGGCGGGTCTATGGCTACACCTTC.